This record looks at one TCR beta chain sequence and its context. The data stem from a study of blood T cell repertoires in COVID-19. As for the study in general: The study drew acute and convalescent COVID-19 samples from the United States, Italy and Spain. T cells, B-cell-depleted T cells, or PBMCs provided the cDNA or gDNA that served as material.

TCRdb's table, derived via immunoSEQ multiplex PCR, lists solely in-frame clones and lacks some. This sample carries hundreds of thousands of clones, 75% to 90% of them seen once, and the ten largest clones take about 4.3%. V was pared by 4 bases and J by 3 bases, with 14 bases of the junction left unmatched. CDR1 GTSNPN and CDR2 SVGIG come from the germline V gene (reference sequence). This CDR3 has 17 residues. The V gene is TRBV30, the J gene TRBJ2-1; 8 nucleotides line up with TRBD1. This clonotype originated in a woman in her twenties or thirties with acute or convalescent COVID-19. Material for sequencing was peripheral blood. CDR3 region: CAWNTDRGNPYYNEQFF. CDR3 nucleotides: TGTGCCTGGAACACCGACAGGGGTAACCCCTACTACAATGAGCAGTTCTTC.